Listed below are T cell receptor beta chains from one sample, sequenced in a study of cytomegalovirus exposure and HLA in healthy donors. Some clones are missing from TCRdb's copy, which holds only in-frame ones; the method was immunoSEQ multiplex PCR. Here the sample spans approximately 190,000 clones, roughly 80% being singletons. Sequencing was performed on PBMCs. These receptors all stem from a woman in her twenties or thirties in good health and CMV-seropositive. The CDR3 runs from the conserved cysteine through the conserved F or W. A D gene is named only where the DNA matches it firmly. The size field is filled for only some rows; it gives once, few, many or a size class.

V	size	length	D	J	CDR3	DNA
TRBV6-1	NA	13	NA	TRBJ2-3	CASSEVVRHTQYF	TGTGCCAGCAGTGAGGTAGTCCGTCATACGCAGTATTTT
TRBV18	NA	13	NA	TRBJ1-1	CASSTTPYTEAFF	TGTGCCAGCTCAACGACACCCTACACTGAAGCTTTCTTT
TRBV5-1	NA	14	NA	TRBJ2-5	CASSWGGTEETQYF	TGCGCCAGCAGCTGGGGCGGGACCGAAGAGACCCAGTACTTC
TRBV4-3	NA	17	TRBD2	TRBJ2-1	CASSQDRAGDTYNEQFF	TGCGCCAGCAGCCAAGATCGGGCGGGAGACACCTACAATGAGCAGTTCTTC
TRBV9	NA	15	TRBD1	TRBJ2-3	CASSFRDRGTDTQYF	TGTGCCAGCAGCTTCCGGGACAGGGGAACAGATACGCAGTATTTT
TRBV5-1	NA	16	TRBD1	TRBJ2-2	CASSSTGTGNTGELFF	TGCGCCAGCAGCTCAACCGGGACAGGGAACACCGGGGAGCTGTTTTTT
TRBV7-2	NA	13	NA	TRBJ1-1	CASSFQQVTEAFF	TGTGCCAGCAGCTTTCAACAAGTCACTGAAGCTTTCTTT
TRBV19	once	15	NA	TRBJ1-5	CASSISSYSNQPQHF	TGTGCCAGTAGTATTAGCTCATATAGCAATCAGCCCCAGCATTTT
TRBV6-1	NA	14	NA	TRBJ2-2	CASRGGRVTGELFF	TGTGCCAGTCGAGGGGGTAGAGTCACCGGGGAGCTGTTTTTT
TRBV5-4	NA	15	NA	TRBJ1-2	CASSPVARGEVVYTF	TGTGCCAGCAGCCCGGTCGCTAGGGGCGAGGTTGTCTACACCTTC
TRBV2	NA	14	NA	TRBJ2-7	CASSPGETVYEQYF	TGTGCCAGCAGTCCGGGGGAGACCGTCTACGAGCAGTACTTC
TRBV5-6	NA	15	TRBD2	TRBJ2-3	CASSLALAGADTQYF	TGTGCCAGCAGCTTGGCTCTAGCGGGAGCAGATACGCAGTATTTT
TRBV5-1	NA	15	NA	TRBJ1-2	CASSLNPGSNYGYTF	TGCGCCAGCAGCTTGAATCCAGGGTCCAACTATGGCTACACCTTC
TRBV28	NA	17	NA	TRBJ2-6	CASSLMTGLSGANVLTF	TGTGCCAGCAGTTTGATGACAGGCCTCTCTGGGGCCAACGTCCTGACTTTC
TRBV21-1	NA	18	NA	TRBJ1-6	CASSRDPTGRGMYSPLHF	TGTGCCAGCAGCAGAGACCCAACAGGGCGGGGGATGTATTCACCCCTCCACTTT
TRBV30	NA	18	TRBD2	TRBJ2-3	CAWSRPRLAGGSTDTQYF	TGTGCCTGGAGCCGACCCCGGCTAGCGGGAGGGAGCACAGATACGCAGTATTTT
TRBV5-1	NA	15	TRBD1	TRBJ2-5	CASSPVQGAPKTQYF	TGCGCCAGCAGCCCGGTACAGGGGGCCCCAAAGACCCAGTACTTC
TRBV4-3	NA	16	TRBD2	TRBJ2-7	CASSQDSAGPAYEQYF	TGCGCCAGCAGCCAAGACTCAGCGGGGCCCGCCTACGAGCAGTACTTC
TRBV7-8	once	14	NA	TRBJ2-7	CASSLETNNYEQYF	TGTGCCAGCAGCTTAGAGACAAACAACTACGAGCAGTACTTC
TRBV29-1	NA	13	TRBD1	TRBJ1-1	CSVETGPNTEAFF	TGCAGCGTCGAGACAGGGCCGAACACTGAAGCTTTCTTT
TRBV6-5	NA	13	NA	TRBJ1-5	CASSIMQGQPQHF	TGTGCCAGCAGTATAATGCAGGGTCAGCCCCAGCATTTT
TRBV29-1	NA	16	NA	TRBJ2-3	CSVEEGHRVRTDTQYF	TGCAGCGTTGAAGAGGGCCATAGAGTCCGCACAGATACGCAGTATTTT
TRBV5-1	NA	15	TRBD1	TRBJ1-4	CASSLGGTGDEKLFF	TGCGCCAGCAGCTTGGGGGGGACAGGAGACGAAAAACTGTTTTTT
TRBV27	NA	14	NA	TRBJ1-4	CASSPQGLVEKLFF	TGTGCCAGCAGTCCACAGGGTCTAGTCGAAAAACTGTTTTTT
TRBV28	NA	15	NA	TRBJ1-1	CASSLVTGGPQVAFF	TGTGCCAGCAGTTTAGTGACGGGGGGCCCCCAGGTAGCTTTCTTT
TRBV7-2	NA	13	NA	TRBJ2-1	CASSLEQGFEQFF	TGTGCCAGCAGCTTGGAACAGGGCTTTGAGCAGTTCTTC
TRBV5-1	NA	14	NA	TRBJ2-3	CASSLLASTDTQYF	TGCGCCAGCAGCTTGTTGGCTAGCACAGATACGCAGTATTTT